This T cell receptor beta chain was identified in a study of shared clonotypes between healthy human individuals. Across the whole study: Per donor, three plates held CD4 naive cells, three held CD4 memory, two held CD8 naive and one held CD8 memory.

The input for sorted-subset replicate PCRs was approximately 200 ng DNA, about 30,000 T cell genomes. Generated by immunoSEQ multiplex PCR, the TCRdb table keeps only in-frame clones and is missing some. The table records a few million clones, approximately 95% of them present only once. Germline V lookup: CDR1 SQVTM, CDR2 ANQGSEA. Trimming left V 6 bases short and J 3 bases short, with 9 bases between. The CDR3 is made up of 11 amino acids. Input material: naive CD4+ T cells from PBMCs. As for subset: CD45RA+ positively selected. This receptor was identified in a young man in good health. Some clones in this sample may be carry-over from other donors' samples. The chain combines TRBV29-1 with TRBJ2-7, with no clear D. The CDR3 DNA reads TGCAGCGTCAACCGCGGCTACGAGCAGTACTTC. As protein: CSVNRGYEQYF.